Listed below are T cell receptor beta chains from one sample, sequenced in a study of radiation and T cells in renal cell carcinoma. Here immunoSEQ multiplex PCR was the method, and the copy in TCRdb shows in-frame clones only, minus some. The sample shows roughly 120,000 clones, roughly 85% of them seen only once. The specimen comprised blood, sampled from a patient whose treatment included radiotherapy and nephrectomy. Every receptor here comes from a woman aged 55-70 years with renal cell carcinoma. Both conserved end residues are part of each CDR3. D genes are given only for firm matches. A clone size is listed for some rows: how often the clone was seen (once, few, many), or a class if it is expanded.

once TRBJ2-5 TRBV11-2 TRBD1 TGTGCCAGCAGCTTAGTAAGACAGGGATTTAGGGAGACCCAGTACTTC CASSLVRQGFRETQYF
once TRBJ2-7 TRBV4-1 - TGCGCCAGCAGCCAAATGGACAGTAGCTCCTACGAGCAGTACTTC CASSQMDSSSYEQYF
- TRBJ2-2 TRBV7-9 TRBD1 TGTGCCAGCAGCCGGACAGGGATTGCCGGGGAGCTGTTTTTT CASSRTGIAGELFF
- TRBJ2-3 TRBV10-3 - TGTGCCATCAGTCCCCAGGGCGGAGATACGCAGTATTTT CAISPQGGDTQYF
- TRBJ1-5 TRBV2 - TGTGCCAGCAGAAGGGACAATCAGCCCCAGCATTTT CASRRDNQPQHF
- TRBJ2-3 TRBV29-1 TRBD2 TGCAGCGTCCTCCAAGCGGGAACCACAGATACGCAGTATTTT CSVLQAGTTDTQYF
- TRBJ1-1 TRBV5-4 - TGTGCCAGCAGCCCCCGGGTGGGGTACACTGAAGCTTTCTTT CASSPRVGYTEAFF
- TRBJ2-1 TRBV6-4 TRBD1 TGTGCCAGCAGTGACTCACAACGGACAGGGGAAGAGTTCTTC CASSDSQRTGEEFF
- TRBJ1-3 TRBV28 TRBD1 TGTGCCAGCAGCTCCGGGACAGGGACTGGAAACACCATATATTTT CASSSGTGTGNTIYF
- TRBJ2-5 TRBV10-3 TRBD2 TGTGCCATCAGTGGGGGAACTAGCGGGGGCAGCCAAGAGACCCAGTACTTC CAISGGTSGGSQETQYF
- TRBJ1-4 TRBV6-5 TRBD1 TGTGCCAGCAGTCCCGGACAGGGTTTAGGTGAAAAACTGTTTTTT CASSPGQGLGEKLFF
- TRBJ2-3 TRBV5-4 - TGTGCCAGCAGCCTGGACGCAGGACCCCGGCTGAGCACAGATACGCAGTATTTT CASSLDAGPRLSTDTQYF
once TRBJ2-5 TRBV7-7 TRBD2 TGTGCTAGCAGCTTGGTGAGCGGGAATCAAGAGACCCAGTACTTC CASSLVSGNQETQYF
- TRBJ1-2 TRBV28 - TGTGCCAGCAGTTTCCCCGGGTTCGGCTACACCTTC CASSFPGFGYTF
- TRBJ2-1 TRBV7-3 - TGTGCCAGCAGCTTAATCCGGAGCTCCTACAATGAGCAGTTCTTC CASSLIRSSYNEQFF
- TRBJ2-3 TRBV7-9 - TGTGCCAGCAGCTTAGGAGGTGGGGGCACGGTCACAGATACGCAGTATTTT CASSLGGGGTVTDTQYF
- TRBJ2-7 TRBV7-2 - TGTGCCAGCAGCTTAGCGGGGTCACGAGAGCAGTACTTC CASSLAGSREQYF
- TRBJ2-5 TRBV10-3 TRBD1 TGTGCCATCAGTGAAGGCGGTGGGACAGGGGGCCAAGAGACCCAGTACTTC CAISEGGGTGGQETQYF
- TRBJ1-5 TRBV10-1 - TGCGCCAGCTCTCCGGGGGTCAATCAGCCCCAGCATTTT CASSPGVNQPQHF
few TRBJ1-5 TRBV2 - TGTGCCAGCAGCCTGGGGGAATATAGCAATCAGCCCCAGCATTTT CASSLGEYSNQPQHF
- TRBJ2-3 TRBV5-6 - TGTGCCAGCAGCTTAGGCGCAGATACGCAGTATTTT CASSLGADTQYF
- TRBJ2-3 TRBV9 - TGTGCCAGCAGCGTAGAGGAAGGGCTTGATACGCAGTATTTT CASSVEEGLDTQYF